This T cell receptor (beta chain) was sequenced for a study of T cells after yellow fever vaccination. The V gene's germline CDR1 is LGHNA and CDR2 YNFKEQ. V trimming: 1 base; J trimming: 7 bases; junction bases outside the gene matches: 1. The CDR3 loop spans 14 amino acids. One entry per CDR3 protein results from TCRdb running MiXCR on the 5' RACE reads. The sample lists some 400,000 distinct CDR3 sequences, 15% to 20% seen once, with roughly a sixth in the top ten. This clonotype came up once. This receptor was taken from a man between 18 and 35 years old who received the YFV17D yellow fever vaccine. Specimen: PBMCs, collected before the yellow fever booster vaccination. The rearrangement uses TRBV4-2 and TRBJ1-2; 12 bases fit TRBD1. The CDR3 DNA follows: TGTGCCAGCAGCCAAGGGGGACAGGGGGCTGGCTACACCTTC. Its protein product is CASSQGGQGAGYTF.